Included here is one TCR beta chain sequence, with context. No antigen is known for it. The sample holds no much larger clone one base away, and base qualities are not on file. These data belong to a study of T-cell reconstitution after alpha-beta-depleted transplantation in children (dated by TCRdb to the mid-2010s). Background for the entire study: The study quantitatively tracked T-cell immune reconstitution after TCRalphabeta/CD19-depleted allogeneic hematopoietic cell transplantation in children using TCR repertoire profiling.

Deletion took 5 bases off V and 2 bases off J, with a span of 15 bases between the germline ends. The germline V gene (reference sequence) supplies CDR1 DFQATT and CDR2 SNEGSKA. From the cysteine up to the phenylalanine, the CDR3 has a length of 14 residues. Kept here is only the CDR3 DNA, which spans 42 bases and is read in frame from base 1. The full study reports these points: About two months after transplant, the apparently early recovery of alphabetaT-cell counts reportedly depended on just several hundred clones that had expanded rapidly and came from non-depleted graft cells. In some patients, the high TCRbeta diversity seen at day 60 was put down to recipient T cells and intrathymic progenitors that had survived conditioning. Hyperexpanded clone frequencies declined over subsequent months; after one year, T-cell counts and TCRbeta diversity were mostly attributed to newly produced T cells.

Library method: PCR. TCRdb names Illumina HiSeq 2500 as the instrument used. TCR libraries were prepared with molecular barcoding, using unique molecular identifiers to normalize TCRbeta repertoire quantification. In TCRdb, the public reads were trimmed at Q25 with fastp and aligned with MiXCR, with productive beta chains retained. Identical CDR3 protein sequences are pooled into one entry, listed with their most common genes and DNA. Here the sample has roughly 670,000 distinct CDR3 sequences; around 13% occur a single time. The ten largest make up 0.79% of the sample. Sample treatment or condition, as interpreted from the label and publication: allogeneic hematopoietic cell transplantation with graft depleted of TCRalphabeta T cells and CD19 B cells. Transplant recipients were children who received TCRalphabeta/CD19-depleted allogeneic hematopoietic cell grafts.

The sample consisted of PBMCs, taken before TCRalphabeta/CD19-depleted stem cell transplant. The V gene is TRBV20-1 and the J gene is TRBJ2-5; the D gene cannot be named for sure. The sequence came from a girl aged 2 to 9 with congenital amegakaryocytic thrombocytopenia, due to receive a stem cell transplant. The CDR3 protein sequence reads: CSARAPASQETQYF. The base sequence is TGCAGTGCTCGGGCCCCCGCGTCGCAAGAGACCCAGTACTTC.